This passage covers 28 T cell receptor beta chains from one sample sequenced in a study of OX40 agonist ivuxolimab in advanced cancers. Clones were sequenced by immunoSEQ multiplex PCR, and TCRdb holds only the in-frame ones, with some missing. The sample yields fewer than 70,000 clones, roughly 89% seen once. Source: CD4+ or CD8+ T cells sorted from blood, taken in a trial of the OX40 agonist ivuxolimab. All receptors derive from an adult with an advanced solid tumor such as melanoma, head and neck, liver or kidney cancer.

The chain carries TRBV11-3 and TRBJ2-4; D gene uncertain. Germline lookup yields CDR1 SGHNT and CDR2 YENEEA. Between the trimmed V and J ends, which lost 5 bases and 2 bases, there was a span of 4 bases. The CDR3 totals 12 residues. The CDR3 sequence is CASSETKNIQYF. The CDR3 region has the DNA TGTGCCAGCAGCGAGACCAAAAACATTCAGTACTTC.

The chain carries TRBV29-1 and TRBJ2-7; tentatively, D is TRBD1 or TRBD2 (5 bases each). The CDR3 consists of 11 residues. Germline V gene data show CDR1 as SQVTM and CDR2 as ANQGSEA. V was trimmed by 4 bases and J by 6 bases, leaving 10 bases between them. Written as DNA, the CDR3 is TGCAGCGTTGTCGGGACGGTCGAGCAGTACTTC. This translates into CSVVGTVEQYF.

This chain connects TRBV7-2 to TRBJ1-6, with a possible D match to TRBD1 (6 bases). The V and J ends lost 1 base and 6 bases respectively, with 10 bases between them. CDR1 and CDR2 (germline): SGHTA, FQGNSA. The CDR3 has 15 residues. The CDR3 here is CASSLGQAGNSPLHF. Here the CDR3 DNA reads TGTGCCAGCAGCTTAGGACAGGCGGGTAATTCACCCCTCCACTTT.

As regards this clone: Other DNA sequences in this specimen translate into the identical CDR3. The rearrangement joins TRBV7-2 to TRBJ1-1, with D perhaps matching TRBD1 (6 bases). The germline V gene encodes CDR1 SGHTA and CDR2 FQGNSA. V lost 4 bases to trimming and J lost 0 bases, with 9 bases between them. The CDR3 length is 14 residues. The CDR3 loop is CASSWGGLNTEAFF. As DNA, the CDR3 is TGTGCCAGCAGCTGGGGGGGCTTGAACACTGAAGCTTTCTTT.

V and J are TRBV6-5 and TRBJ1-2; TRBD1 aligns across 8 bases. Unmatched junction bases numbered 10, after V lost 0 bases and J lost 7 bases. Germline V lookup: CDR1 MNHEY, CDR2 SVGAGI. This CDR3 comprises 16 residues. DNA of the CDR3: TGTGCCAGCAGTTACTCGGGGACAGGCGCCGGTGGTGGCTACACCTTC. This gives the protein CASSYSGTGAGGGYTF.

CDR3 region: CASSLDGGRTDTQYF. The DNA of the CDR3 is TGTGCCAGCAGCTTAGACGGCGGCCGCACAGATACGCAGTATTTT. This chain uses TRBV7-6 with TRBJ2-3; D unclear. This CDR3 has 15 amino acids. V gave up 1 base and J gave up 1 base, with 9 bases separating them. Germline V gene data show CDR1 as SGHVS and CDR2 as FNYEAQ.

This clone has just one count. J is TRBJ2-2 and V is TRBV7-9; tentative D call: TRBD2 (5 bases). Trimming shortened V by 5 bases and J by 9 bases, and 10 bases separated the two germline ends. Germline V lookup: CDR1 SEHNR, CDR2 FQNEAQ (reference sequence). The CDR3 runs 12 residues. The chain's CDR3 is CASSTSSRELFF. As DNA, the CDR3 is TGTGCCAGCAGCACTTCTAGCCGGGAGCTGTTTTTT.

The chain carries TRBV27 and TRBJ2-2, with 13 bases fitting TRBD2. The germline gives CDR1 MNHEY, CDR2 SMNVEV (reference sequence). The V segment lost 6 bases and the J segment 4 bases; nucleotides outside the gene matches: 5. There are 16 residues in the CDR3. The CDR3 reads CASRRGLAGVTGELFF. CDR3 in DNA: TGTGCCAGCAGACGTGGACTAGCGGGAGTCACCGGGGAGCTGTTTTTT.

The chain employs TRBV18 and TRBJ1-1; no clear D. CDR3 length equals 13 residues. Germline loops: CDR1 KGHSH, CDR2 LQKENI. V was trimmed by 6 bases and J by 3 bases, leaving 11 bases between them. CDR3 sequence: CASSGSRDTEAFF. Here the CDR3 DNA reads TGTGCCAGCTCCGGGTCTCGGGACACTGAAGCTTTCTTT.

This clone was detected only once. The CDR3 sequence: CASSPDRGDTQYF. CDR3 DNA sequence: TGTGCCAGCTCCCCAGATAGGGGAGATACGCAGTATTTT. This chain connects TRBV18 to TRBJ2-3; D possibly corresponds to TRBD1 (5 bases). Trimming cost V 6 bases and J 5 bases, with 12 bases left between them. CDR3 size: 13 residues. Germline loops: CDR1 KGHSH, CDR2 LQKENI.

J is TRBJ1-2 and V is TRBV9, with a weak D call TRBD1 (5 bases). The CDR3 totals 16 residues. Germline V gene data show CDR1 as SGDLS and CDR2 as YYNGEE. Trimming cost V 4 bases and J 4 bases, with 20 bases left between them. The CDR3, as DNA: TGTGCCAGCAGCCCGTACGAATCATATGGGGGCTATGGCTACACCTTC. Residues: CASSPYESYGGYGYTF.

This clone was recorded a few times. For the CDR3, the DNA is TGTGCCAGCAGCGGGGTTCAGCCCCAGCATTTT. This translates into CASSGVQPQHF. The rearrangement links TRBV9 to TRBJ1-5; D call uncertain. Trimming shortened V by 3 bases and J by 6 bases, and 4 bases separated the two germline ends. The CDR3 contains 11 residues. Germline values: CDR1 SGDLS, CDR2 YYNGEE.

This clone was observed once. The rearrangement uses TRBV11-2 and TRBJ2-4; D ambiguous. The V gene lost 1 base and the J gene lost 6 bases, with 19 bases spanning the gap. The CDR3 is made up of 17 amino acids. Germline-derived CDR1 and CDR2 are SGHAT and FQNNGV. CDR3 loop: CASSLAPGSSRLNIQYF. The CDR3 nucleotides read TGTGCCAGCAGCTTAGCGCCTGGTAGTTCGAGGTTAAACATTCAGTACTTC.

The chain links TRBV7-2 to TRBJ2-2, with D tentatively TRBD1 (6 bases). Germline loops: CDR1 SGHTA, CDR2 FQGNSA. The CDR3 sequence is 14 residues long. Trimming took off 5 bases at V and 6 bases at J, with 13 bases between the two ends. CDR3 in DNA: TGTGCCAGCAGCCCGAACAGGGTACCCGGGGAGCTGTTTTTT. It encodes CASSPNRVPGELFF.

The rearrangement uses TRBV19 and TRBJ1-5, with D unclear. The CDR3 is 17 residues long. Germline CDR1 is LNHDA and CDR2 is SQIVND (reference sequence). V gave up 2 bases and J gave up 1 base, with 15 bases separating them. CDR3 protein: CASSISWGRVSNQPQHF. CDR3 in DNA: TGTGCCAGTAGTATATCCTGGGGAAGGGTGAGCAATCAGCCCCAGCATTTT. The full variable domain, completed using reference TRBV19 and TRBJ1-5, is DGGITQSPKYLFRKEGQNVTLSCEQNLNHDAMYWYRQDPGQGLRLIYYSQIVNDFQKGDIAEGYSVSREKKESFPLTVTSAQKNPTAFYLCASSISWGRVSNQPQHFGDGTRLSIL.

The V gene is TRBV6-1, the J gene TRBJ1-2; 9 bases match TRBD1. The J segment lost 2 bases and the V segment lost 4 bases, leaving 2 bases of the junction unmatched. Germline V gene lookup returns CDR1 MNHNS and CDR2 SASEGT. This CDR3 has 14 residues. Here the CDR3 DNA reads TGTGCCAGCAGTGCGGGACAGGGAAACTATGGCTACACCTTC. This translates into CASSAGQGNYGYTF.

Here the CDR3 reads CASGFRNTEAFF. In DNA form, the CDR3 reads TGCGCCAGCGGGTTTCGCAACACTGAAGCTTTCTTT. V usage is TRBV5-1 and J usage is TRBJ1-1; D remains unclear. Germline V gives CDR1 SGHRS, CDR2 YFSETQ. The germline V and J ends were trimmed by 7 bases and 2 bases, with 9 bases remaining between them. The CDR3 has 12 amino acids.

The chain recombines TRBV6-6 with TRBJ1-3; the D is unclear. The CDR3 is 13 residues long. Trimming shortened V by 10 bases and J by 0 bases, and 10 bases separated the two germline ends. CDR1 is MNHNY and CDR2 is SVGAGI in the germline V gene (reference sequence). CDR3 region: CAISHDSGNTIYF. The CDR3 DNA sequence: TGTGCCATCTCACACGACTCTGGAAACACCATATATTTT.

The chain carries TRBV19 and TRBJ1-5; 8 bases align to TRBD1. V was clipped by 4 bases and J by 3 bases; unmatched bases: 2. The CDR3 is 14 residues long. Germline CDR1 LNHDA, CDR2 SQIVND (reference sequence). The CDR3 loop is CASSTTGDNQPQHF. CDR3 bases: TGTGCCAGTAGTACGACAGGGGACAATCAGCCCCAGCATTTT.

This chain connects TRBV28 to TRBJ2-7; 9 bases agree with TRBD2. CDR1 is MDHEN and CDR2 is SYDVKM in the germline V gene. The CDR3 totals 17 residues. Germline trimming cut 5 bases from V and 3 bases from J; bases unmatched to any gene: 14. CDR3: CASSPIIRPSGIYEQYF. Here the CDR3 DNA reads TGTGCCAGCAGTCCAATCATCCGGCCTAGCGGGATCTACGAGCAGTACTTC. The full variable domain, with the rest looked up from reference TRBV28 and TRBJ2-7, is DVKVTQSSRYLVKRTGEKVFLECVQDMDHENMFWYRQDPGLGLRLIYFSYDVKMKEKGDIPEGYSVSREKKERFSLILESASTNQTSMYLCASSPIIRPSGIYEQYFGPGTRLTVT.

The J gene is TRBJ1-2, the V gene TRBV27; the match to TRBD1 covers 9 bases. Trimming at V came to 3 bases and at J to 1 base, leaving 9 bases not matched to a gene. The CDR3 runs to 17 residues. The germline gives CDR1 MNHEY, CDR2 SMNVEV (reference sequence). The CDR3 here is CASSFRQGVGRNYGYTF. The CDR3 DNA reads TGTGCCAGCAGTTTCCGACAGGGGGTCGGGCGTAACTATGGCTACACCTTC.

The genes are TRBV18 and TRBJ2-2; 7 bases align to TRBD1. Trimming cost V 8 bases and J 6 bases; bases outside gene matches: 6. The CDR3 extends over 13 amino acids. Germline CDR1 KGHSH, CDR2 LQKENI. CDR3 DNA sequence: TGTGCCAGCCGGGACAGCTTGGCCGGGGAGCTGTTTTTT. Its protein product is CASRDSLAGELFF.

V usage is TRBV28 and J usage is TRBJ1-2; D uncertain. Trimming cost V 6 bases and J 2 bases, with 13 bases left between them. The CDR3 extends over 14 amino acids. The germline V gene encodes CDR1 MDHEN and CDR2 SYDVKM. The CDR3 protein is CASSPPWQNYGYTF. The CDR3 nucleotides are TGTGCCAGCAGCCCTCCCTGGCAGAACTATGGCTACACCTTC.

The chain joins TRBV6-1 to TRBJ2-5; D uncertain. The CDR3 is made up of 11 amino acids. V was shortened by 3 bases and J by 5 bases, with 4 bases between the two germline ends. Germline V CDR1 and CDR2: MNHNS, SASEGT. The CDR3 DNA reads as TGTGCCAGCAGTGAGACGGAGACCCAGTACTTC. Translating gives CASSETETQYF.

Concerning this clone itself: Germline is not matched at one junction end, which may reflect a read error. Other nucleotide sequences in the sample specify the same CDR3. The chain is built from TRBV7-3 and TRBJ2-3; D not certain. The germline V gene encodes CDR1 SGHTA and CDR2 FQGTGA. The CDR3 loop spans 14 amino acids. CDR3 sequence reads: CASSRDTSTDTQYF. DNA of the CDR3: TGCGCCAGCAGTCGTGATACGAGCACAGATACGCAGTATTTT.

V and J are TRBV9 and TRBJ1-2; D remains ambiguous. The CDR3 runs to 13 residues. Germline values: CDR1 SGDLS, CDR2 YYNGEE. Trimming shortened V by 0 bases and J by 4 bases, and 7 bases separated the two germline ends. This chain's CDR3 is CASSVALSYGYTF. The CDR3 DNA sequence: TGTGCCAGCAGCGTAGCCCTCTCCTATGGCTACACCTTC.

The chain joins TRBV7-6 to TRBJ1-3; D is uncertain. The length of the CDR3 is 17 residues. Germline V lookup: CDR1 SGHVS, CDR2 FNYEAQ. With 5 bases removed from V and 4 bases from J, the gap between germline ends came to 21 bases. CDR3 nucleotide sequence: TGTGCCAGCAGCCCTACTTCCGTCCCGGGCCTGGGAAACACCATATATTTT. It encodes CASSPTSVPGLGNTIYF.

The genes are TRBV19 and TRBJ2-1; 9 positions agree with TRBD2. This CDR3 region has 15 residues. Germline CDR1 LNHDA, CDR2 SQIVND (reference sequence). Trimming at V came to 6 bases and at J to 5 bases, leaving 8 bases not matched to a gene. This chain's CDR3 is CASRTGTSRNNEQFF. CDR3 nucleotide sequence: TGTGCCAGTAGAACCGGGACTAGCAGGAACAATGAGCAGTTCTTC.